The 28 T cell receptor beta chains presented below share a single source sample, sequenced in a study of regulatory T cells in long-lasting Graves disease. Time point noted: newly diagnosed GD, antithyroid drugs for less than 3 months. RNA isolated from PBMCs was used to make the TCR library. Sequencing libraries for TCR beta were prepared with iRepertoire HTBI primers and Arm-PCR of CDR3 regions. TCRdb passed the multiplex PCR reads through MiXCR, listing each CDR3 protein once. The sample lists a few hundred thousand distinct CDR3 sequences; approximately 16% were seen once. These data also formed part of another study, on T cells in Graves' hyperthyroidism and ophthalmopathy.

Sequences were derived from peripheral blood mononuclear cells (PBMCs), sampled at new diagnosis, from a patient treated with antithyroid drugs. These receptors came from a man between 40 and 49 years old with Graves disease.

The chain carries TRBV6-2 or TRBV6-3 and TRBJ2-7; TRBD2 is a possible D gene (5 bases). Germline CDR1 reads MNHEY; CDR2 reads SVGEGT. Trimming removed 1 base from V and 0 bases from J, with 10 bases in between. The CDR3 totals 15 residues. The CDR3 sequence: CASSYFGGGSYEQYF. For the CDR3, the DNA is TGTGCCAGCAGTTACTTCGGAGGTGGCTCCTACGAGCAGTACTTC.

This chain uses TRBV20-1 with TRBJ2-1; a possible D gene is TRBD2 (6 bases). The germline CDR1 and CDR2 sequences are DFQATT and SNEGSKA (reference sequence). Trimming took off 6 bases at V and 4 bases at J, with 19 bases between the two ends. The CDR3 extends over 15 amino acids. CDR3 coding DNA: TGCAGTGCGTACCCGATTGGGAGCGGGTACAATGAGCAGTTCTTC. Its translation is CSAYPIGSGYNEQFF.

In this sample, this clonotype turned up many times. V usage is TRBV6-1 and J usage is TRBJ2-5, with a weak D call TRBD1 (5 bases). The V gene's germline CDR1 is MNHNS and CDR2 SASEGT. V gave up 2 bases and J gave up 4 bases, with 14 bases separating them. The CDR3 sequence is 15 residues long. The CDR3 loop reads CASSEPSAGRETQYF. The CDR3 bases are TGTGCCAGCAGTGAACCCTCGGCAGGGCGAGAGACCCAGTACTTC.

This clonotype showed up many times. The chain recombines TRBV7-2 with TRBJ2-3; D might be TRBD1 or TRBD2, each matching 6 bases. Germline V gene sequence: CDR1 SGHTA, CDR2 FQGNSA. This CDR3 has 16 amino acids. V gave up 5 bases and J gave up 4 bases, with 19 bases separating them. The CDR3 here is CASSPLRGPIPDTQYF. DNA for the CDR3: TGTGCCAGCAGCCCCCTCCGGGGGCCAATCCCAGATACGCAGTATTTT. The complete variable domain, with remaining parts taken from reference TRBV7-2 and TRBJ2-3, reads GAGVSQSPSNKVTEKGKDVELRCDPISGHTALYWYRQSLGQGLEFLIYFQGNSAPDKSGLPSDRFSAERTGGSVSTLTIQRTQQEDSAVYLCASSPLRGPIPDTQYFGPGTRLTVL.

This clonotype was counted at least ten times. The CDR3 loop reads CSARDPSTDTQYF. As DNA, the CDR3 is TGCAGTGCTAGGGATCCTAGCACAGATACGCAGTATTTT. The rearrangement joins TRBV20-1 to TRBJ2-3, with D uncertain. Deletions cut 3 bases from V and 0 bases from J, with 7 bases between. The CDR3 runs to 13 residues. CDR1 is DFQATT, CDR2 SNEGSKA, per germline (reference sequence).

The table lists this clonotype with many counts. The V gene is TRBV6-1, the J gene TRBJ2-6, with TRBD1 identical over 11 bases. The CDR3 has 17 amino acids. CDR1 is MNHNS, CDR2 SASEGT, per germline. J lost 4 bases, V lost 2 bases, and 4 bases had no gene match. In DNA form, the CDR3 reads TGTGCCAGCAGTGAATGGACAGGGGGCAGAGGGGCCAACGTCCTGACTTTC. Translating gives CASSEWTGGRGANVLTF.

This clonotype was counted ten times or more. This chain connects TRBV12-3 or TRBV12-4 to TRBJ2-6, with a tentative D call TRBD1 (6 bases). The CDR3 contains 15 residues. V shed 5 bases and J shed 0 bases, with 8 bases lying between them. CDR3 in amino acids: CASSPDSSGANVLTF. As DNA, the CDR3 is TGTGCCAGCAGTCCGGACAGCTCTGGGGCCAACGTCCTGACTTTC.

This clonotype showed up many times. The CDR3: CASSPTREEAFF. DNA of the CDR3: TGTGCCAGCTCTCCCACGAGGGAGGAAGCTTTCTTT. V is TRBV18 and J is TRBJ1-1; D not resolved. The CDR3 covers 12 residues. With 6 bases removed from V and 8 bases from J, the gap between germline ends came to 13 bases. Germline values: CDR1 KGHSH, CDR2 LQKENI. Full variable domain (remainder filled in from reference TRBV18 and TRBJ1-1): NAGVMQNPRHLVRRRGQEARLRCSPMKGHSHVYWYRQLPEEGLKFMVYLQKENIIDESGMPKERFSAEFPKEGPSILRIQQVVRGDSAAYFCASSPTREEAFFGQGTRLTVV.

This clonotype was recorded many times. The V call is TRBV7-2, the J call TRBJ2-1; D perhaps matches TRBD1 (5 bases). The CDR3 length is 14 residues. V dropped 1 base and J dropped 4 bases, with 8 bases sitting between them. CDR1 is SGHTA, CDR2 FQGNSA, per germline. CDR3 in DNA: TGTGCCAGCAGCTTAGTCGGACAATACAATGAGCAGTTCTTC. It encodes CASSLVGQYNEQFF.

Ten or more counts support this clonotype. J is TRBJ1-4 and V is TRBV5-8; 8 bases agree with TRBD1. Germline CDR1 SGHTS, CDR2 YDEGEE. Losses at the gene ends were 0 bases for V and 8 bases for J; bases not matched to a gene: 9. CDR3 length: 16 amino acids. The CDR3 here is CASSLGQGASSEKLFF. The CDR3 DNA reads as TGTGCCAGCAGCTTGGGTCAGGGGGCGAGTAGCGAAAAACTGTTTTTT.

This clonotype was counted ten times or more. The V call is TRBV3-2, the J call TRBJ2-7; the table's D call, TRBD2, was not checked against the DNA. TRBV3-2 is deemed a pseudogene. The CDR3 covers 16 residues. The CDR3 here is CASSQARCWSTYEQYF. The CDR3 nucleotides read TGTGCCAGCAGCCAAGCCCGCTGTTGGTCAACCTACGAGCAGTACTTC.

This clonotype has a count of ten or more. This sequence joins TRBV2 and TRBJ2-5; D is undetermined. CDR3 length: 12 amino acids. V lost 7 bases to trimming and J lost 3 bases, with 9 bases between them. CDR1 is SNHLY and CDR2 is FYNNEI in the germline V gene. The CDR3 region is CASTPTEETQYF. The CDR3 DNA sequence: TGTGCCAGCACCCCTACAGAAGAGACCCAGTACTTC.

The CDR3 reads CASSSGPGGFQETQYF. The CDR3 DNA reads as TGCGCCAGCAGCTCGGGACCCGGAGGTTTCCAAGAGACCCAGTACTTC. The chain recombines TRBV5-1 with TRBJ2-5; either TRBD1 or TRBD2 may fit D (5 bases each). V lost 3 bases and J 1 base, leaving 16 bases between the germline ends. Looked up from germline, CDR1 is SGHRS and CDR2 is YFSETQ. There are 16 residues in the CDR3.

The chain employs TRBV10-3 and TRBJ2-7, with TRBD1 matching over 8 bases. This CDR3 has 13 residues. V gave up 9 bases and J gave up 6 bases; unmatched junction bases: 10. Germline-derived CDR1 and CDR2 are ENHRY and SYGVKD. CDR3 in amino acids: CAIGPGGLGEQYF. The CDR3 nucleotides are TGTGCCATAGGCCCAGGGGGCCTTGGCGAGCAGTACTTC.

Comment on this clonotype: One base separates it from a far larger clone, so it is likely a read error. The chain is built from TRBV28 and TRBJ2-3, with 9 positions matching TRBD2. The J call may not be correct, given that the DNA end is closer to TRBJ2-5. This CDR3 spans 14 amino acids. From germline, CDR1 is MDHEN and CDR2 SYDVKM. CDR3 in amino acids: CASIGGGGPETQYF. The CDR3 DNA follows: TGTGCCAGCATCGGCGGGGGGGGACCCGAGACCCAGTACTTC.

This clonotype was recorded a few times. This chain connects TRBV9 to TRBJ2-7; the match to TRBD2 covers 10 bases. The CDR3 is made up of 16 amino acids. CDR1 is SGDLS and CDR2 is YYNGEE in the germline V gene. V shed 7 bases, J shed 3 bases, and the junction held 13 bases outside the gene matches. The CDR3 loop reads CASGPQGVAGGYEQYF. The CDR3 nucleotides read TGTGCCAGCGGACCCCAAGGCGTAGCGGGGGGCTACGAGCAGTACTTC.

The table lists this clonotype with a few counts. CDR3 region: CASTPTLVDTQYF. CDR3 DNA: TGTGCCAGCACCCCCACGCTGGTTGATACGCAGTATTTT. The rearrangement links TRBV5-5 to TRBJ2-3; D call uncertain. The germline V gene encodes CDR1 SGHKS and CDR2 YYEKEE (reference sequence). The CDR3 spans 13 residues. V lost 6 bases to trimming and J lost 6 bases, with 14 bases between them.

This chain joins TRBV12-3 or TRBV12-4 and TRBJ1-2; 9 positions agree with TRBD1. V lost 5 bases, J lost 2 bases, and 6 bases stayed unmatched. This CDR3 comprises 15 residues. Written as DNA, the CDR3 is TGTGCCAGCAGTACCGGGACAGGGCTGAACTATGGCTACACCTTC. This codes for CASSTGTGLNYGYTF.

This clonotype was seen at least ten times. V usage is TRBV12-3 or TRBV12-4 and J usage is TRBJ2-7, with a possible D match to TRBD1 (6 bases). The CDR3 is made up of 15 amino acids. Trimming removed 3 bases from V and 6 bases from J, with 18 bases in between. CDR3 amino acids: CASSLGRGALREQYF. CDR3 in DNA: TGTGCCAGCAGTTTGGGCAGGGGTGCTCTGCGCGAGCAGTACTTC.

The table lists this clonotype with many counts. V and J are TRBV6-1 and TRBJ2-1; TRBD1 aligns across 10 bases. Germline CDR1 is MNHNS and CDR2 is SASEGT. The CDR3 runs to 15 residues. V lost 5 bases to trimming and J lost 3 bases; unmatched junction nucleotides: 4. This chain's CDR3 is CASSTTGGFYNEQFF. The DNA of the CDR3 is TGTGCCAGCAGTACGACAGGGGGCTTCTACAATGAGCAGTTCTTC.

This clonotype showed up many times. The J gene is TRBJ2-7, the V gene TRBV20-1, with D hard to call. The germline V gene encodes CDR1 DFQATT and CDR2 SNEGSKA (reference sequence). V lost 2 bases, J lost 6 bases, and 14 bases lay in between. The CDR3 spans 13 residues. The CDR3 DNA reads as TGCAGTGCTAGAAGCGATTTCGAATCCGAGCAGTACTTC. This translates into CSARSDFESEQYF.

In its sample, this clonotype was seen many times. The chain couples TRBV3-1 to TRBJ2-7; perhaps D is TRBD1 or TRBD2 (6 bases each). V lost 2 bases, J lost 1 base, and 12 bases lay in between. The V gene's germline CDR1 is LGHDT and CDR2 YNNKEL (reference sequence). CDR3 length equals 15 residues. The CDR3 loop is CASSQRGAGSYEQYF. CDR3 nucleotides: TGTGCCAGCAGCCAAAGGGGGGCAGGTTCCTACGAGCAGTACTTC.

The table lists this clonotype with many counts. The chain uses TRBV3-1 and TRBJ1-5; D possibly corresponds to TRBD1 (6 bases). Germline CDR1 is LGHDT and CDR2 is YNNKEL (reference sequence). The V end was cut by 5 bases, the J end by 3 bases, with 11 bases between. The CDR3 sequence is 14 residues long. The CDR3 DNA sequence: TGTGCCAGCAGCTCCCGGGACACCAATCAGCCCCAGCATTTT. It specifies CASSSRDTNQPQHF.

This clonotype was recorded many times. The chain uses TRBV18 and TRBJ1-5, with TRBD1 matching 7 bases. Trimming cost V 0 bases and J 7 bases; bases outside gene matches: 6. The germline V gene encodes CDR1 KGHSH and CDR2 LQKENI. The CDR3 extends over 15 amino acids. The CDR3: CASSPPNRGGQPQHF. The CDR3 DNA sequence: TGTGCCAGCTCACCACCTAACAGGGGAGGCCAGCCCCAGCATTTT.

This clonotype has a count of ten or more. The V gene is TRBV12-3 or TRBV12-4, the J gene TRBJ2-1; a weak D match, TRBD1 (5 bases). Trimming removed 3 bases from V and 8 bases from J, with 14 bases in between. The length of the CDR3 is 14 residues. The CDR3 loop is CASSLVGLIDEQFF. CDR3 bases: TGTGCCAGCAGTTTGGTGGGGCTAATCGATGAGCAGTTCTTC.

The genes are TRBV5-6 and TRBJ1-5; D not resolved. V lost 0 bases and J 2 bases, leaving 9 bases between the germline ends. The CDR3 loop spans 15 amino acids. CDR1 is SGHDT, CDR2 YYEEEE, per germline. The CDR3 DNA sequence: TGTGCCAGCAGCTTGGCCGGGGTTGGCAATCAGCCCCAGCATTTT. The encoded protein is CASSLAGVGNQPQHF.

This clonotype showed up many times. The V and J genes are TRBV12-3 or TRBV12-4 and TRBJ2-5; 7 nucleotides line up with TRBD2. V shed 1 base, J shed 1 base, and the junction held 9 bases outside the gene matches. The CDR3 has 17 amino acids. The CDR3 loop is CASSLVRGVLIQETQYF. The CDR3 DNA is TGTGCCAGCAGTTTAGTTCGGGGGGTTCTTATCCAAGAGACCCAGTACTTC.

This chain joins TRBV5-1 and TRBJ2-5; possibly TRBD1 or TRBD2 for D (5 bases each). This CDR3 contains 14 residues. The germline V gene has CDR1 SGHRS and CDR2 YFSETQ. The V gene lost 2 bases and the J gene lost 2 bases, with 10 bases spanning the gap. DNA for the CDR3: TGCGCCAGCAGCTTATTTGGGGGTCAAGAGACCCAGTACTTC. It is translated as CASSLFGGQETQYF.